Listed below are T cell receptor beta chains from one sample, sequenced in a study of OX40 agonist ivuxolimab in advanced cancers. Assay used: immunoSEQ multiplex PCR; TCRdb lists only in-frame clones, some missing. The sample shows tens of thousands of clones, about 87% of them seen only once. The specimen was CD4+ or CD8+ T cells sorted from blood, collected in a trial of the OX40 agonist ivuxolimab. All receptors come from an adult with an advanced solid tumor such as melanoma, head and neck, liver or kidney cancer. The CDR3 runs from the conserved cysteine through the conserved F or W. The D gene is left open where the match is weak. Rows may omit the clone size; those that give it use once, few, many or a size class.

TRBV4-2,TRBJ2-3,few,NA,TGTGCCAGCAGCCAAGGGACTAGCACAGATACGCAGTATTTT,CASSQGTSTDTQYF
TRBV19,TRBJ2-3,few,TRBD2,TGTGCCAGTAGTATAAGTGCGGGAGGGGCTACGCAGTATTTT,CASSISAGGATQYF
TRBV6-9,TRBJ1-4,NA,TRBD1,TGTGCCAGCAGTTTAACAGGGGTCACTAATGAAAAACTGTTTTTT,CASSLTGVTNEKLFF
TRBV5-6,TRBJ2-5,NA,NA,TGTGCCAGCAGCTTGGAGGCAGGCGAGACCCAGTACTTC,CASSLEAGETQYF
TRBV5-6,TRBJ1-2,NA,NA,TGTGCCAGCAGCTTGGGAAATTTGGGCTATGGCTACACCTTC,CASSLGNLGYGYTF
TRBV6-1,TRBJ2-1,NA,NA,TGTGCCAGCAGTGACGGCCTTAGCTCCTACAATGAGCAGTTCTTC,CASSDGLSSYNEQFF
TRBV29-1,TRBJ2-4,NA,TRBD1,TGCAGCGCTGGGACAGGGGGCTTCAAAAACATTCAGTACTTC,CSAGTGGFKNIQYF
TRBV28,TRBJ1-2,once,NA,TGTGCCAGCTCCGGGGGAGGCTATGGCTACACCTTC,CASSGGGYGYTF
TRBV6-6,TRBJ2-6,NA,NA,TGTGCCAGCAGTTCCCGGGCCAAAGGGGCCAACGTCCTGACTTTC,CASSSRAKGANVLTF
TRBV11-2,TRBJ2-3,NA,NA,TGTGCCAGCAGCTTAGACCCCAGCACAGATACGCAGTATTTT,CASSLDPSTDTQYF
TRBV18,TRBJ1-2,once,NA,TGTGCCAGCTCACCTTGGGAGGGGGTCTATGGCTACACCTTC,CASSPWEGVYGYTF
TRBV2,TRBJ2-2,NA,NA,TGTGCCAGCAAGGACAGTAATTTGAACACCGGGGAGCTGTTTTTT,CASKDSNLNTGELFF
TRBV5-5,TRBJ2-7,NA,NA,TGTGCCAGCAGCTTGGGTGGGGCCTCCTACGAGCAGTACTTC,CASSLGGASYEQYF
TRBV12-1,TRBJ2-7,NA,NA,TGTGCCAGCAGCAGACTTACGTGGGTGGTAACCTACGAGCAGTACTTC,CASSRLTWVVTYEQYF
TRBV16,TRBJ2-3,NA,NA,TGTGCCAGCAGCCACAGGCTGCCAGGGAGCACAGATACGCAGTATTTT,CASSHRLPGSTDTQYF
TRBV5-6,TRBJ2-3,NA,TRBD2,TGTGCCAGCAGCTTGGCGGGACTAGCGGGGGGGCCGACAGATACGCAGTATTTT,CASSLAGLAGGPTDTQYF
TRBV6-5,TRBJ2-1,NA,NA,TGTGCCAGCAGTCCAGACGTGGGAAATGAGCAGTTCTTC,CASSPDVGNEQFF
TRBV28,TRBJ2-2,NA,NA,TGTGCCAGCAGTCCTCACGGGGTGGTCGGGGAGCTGTTTTTT,CASSPHGVVGELFF
TRBV4-1,TRBJ2-3,once,NA,TGCGCCAGCAGCCAAGACGAGAGGGGGGAAGATACGCAGTATTTT,CASSQDERGEDTQYF
TRBV7-8,TRBJ1-5,few,TRBD1,TGTGCCAGCAGCTTAGTCGGGACAGGGGTGCAGCCCCAGCATTTT,CASSLVGTGVQPQHF
TRBV6-1,TRBJ1-5,NA,NA,TGTGCCAGCAGTGAAGCGCCACCCACAGCTAGTAACAATCAGCCCCAGCATTTT,CASSEAPPTASNNQPQHF
TRBV6-6,TRBJ1-2,NA,NA,TGTGCCAGCACCACGGGGGGGGGCTATGGCTACACCTTC,CASTTGGGYGYTF
TRBV6-5,TRBJ1-1,NA,TRBD1,TGTGCCAGCAGACGGACAGGGTTGGGCACTGAAGCTTTCTTT,CASRRTGLGTEAFF
TRBV7-9,TRBJ1-2,NA,TRBD1,TGTGCCACCGGGACAGGGCATTACGGCTACACCTTC,CATGTGHYGYTF
TRBV25-1,TRBJ2-1,NA,TRBD1,TGTGCCAGCAGGACGGACAGGGGACGGGGCAATGAGCAGTTCTTC,CASRTDRGRGNEQFF
TRBV5-1,TRBJ2-3,NA,TRBD2,TGCGCCAGCAGCTCGGCCCTAGCGGGAGGGGCGGATACGCAGTATTTT,CASSSALAGGADTQYF
TRBV27,TRBJ2-1,NA,NA,TGTGCCAGCAGTTATCGGTCCTACAATGAGCAGTTCTTC,CASSYRSYNEQFF
TRBV4-2,TRBJ1-4,few,NA,TGTGCCAGCAGCCCACGCCAGGCGCAAAATGAAAAACTGTTTTTT,CASSPRQAQNEKLFF
TRBV19,TRBJ1-1,NA,NA,TGTGCCAGTAGTATAGATGGGGGGATGAACACTGAAGCTTTCTTT,CASSIDGGMNTEAFF
TRBV4-3,TRBJ2-3,NA,TRBD2,TGCGCCAGCAGCCAGTGGGGACTAGCGGGAGAGGTGGATACGCAGTATTTT,CASSQWGLAGEVDTQYF
TRBV19,TRBJ2-1,NA,TRBD2,TGTGCCAGTAGTCCACAAAGCGGGGGAGTTAATGAGCAGTTCTTC,CASSPQSGGVNEQFF
TRBV5-1,TRBJ1-2,NA,NA,TGCGCCAGCAGCTTAACAGGGACTGCTTCTTATGGCTACACCTTC,CASSLTGTASYGYTF
TRBV7-9,TRBJ2-7,NA,NA,TGTGCCAGCAGCTCATCAGGGATCTACGAGCAGTACTTC,CASSSSGIYEQYF
TRBV23-1,TRBJ1-2,few,NA,TGCGCCAGCAGTTCTCATGGCTACACCTTC,CASSSHGYTF
TRBV18,TRBJ2-1,NA,TRBD2,TGTGCCAGCTCACCTAGCGGCGGGAGGGCTAATGAGCAGTTCTTC,CASSPSGGRANEQFF
TRBV5-4,TRBJ2-5,NA,NA,TGTGCCAGCAGCCGAGGACAGACATTGATCCAGTACTTC,CASSRGQTLIQYF
TRBV9,TRBJ2-2,NA,TRBD2,TGTGCCAGCAGCATAGCGGGGGACTCCCGGAGCTGGGACGGGGAGCTGTTTTTT,CASSIAGDSRSWDGELFF
TRBV15,TRBJ1-2,NA,NA,TGTGCCACCAGCAGAGACGGGGACATCGGTGGCTACACCTTC,CATSRDGDIGGYTF
TRBV7-8,TRBJ1-1,NA,TRBD1,TGTGCCAGCAGCCCTACAACAGGGGCTGAAGCTTTCTTT,CASSPTTGAEAFF
TRBV14,TRBJ1-1,NA,TRBD1,TGTGCCAGCAGCCAGGCAGGGACAGGCCTAAGGGAAGCTTTCTTT,CASSQAGTGLREAFF
TRBV27,TRBJ2-7,NA,NA,TGTGCCAGCAGTCCTACCGGGACTGAAAGCTCCTACGAGCAGTACTTC,CASSPTGTESSYEQYF
TRBV2,TRBJ1-1,once,TRBD1,TGTGCCAGCAGACCCATCAGGACAGGTACCATGAACACTGAAGCTTTCTTT,CASRPIRTGTMNTEAFF
TRBV6-5,TRBJ2-2,NA,TRBD1,TGTGCCAGCAGGACAGGGGCCGGCGGGGAGCTGTTTTTT,CASRTGAGGELFF
TRBV6-1,TRBJ1-1,NA,NA,TGTGCCAGCAGTGACAAACAGGGCACTGAAGCTTTCTTT,CASSDKQGTEAFF
TRBV7-8,TRBJ2-7,NA,TRBD2,TGTGCCAGCAGCTTAAGGGCGTGGCGGGAGGGCTCCTACGAGCAGTACTTC,CASSLRAWREGSYEQYF
TRBV19,TRBJ2-2,NA,NA,TGTGCCAGTAGTACCGGTCTAGGCAGACAGAACACCGGGGAGCTGTTTTTT,CASSTGLGRQNTGELFF
TRBV19,TRBJ1-5,NA,NA,TGTGCCAGTAGTATGAAGGGGAATCAGCCCCAGCATTTT,CASSMKGNQPQHF
TRBV18,TRBJ1-1,NA,NA,TGTGCCAGCTCACCACCTACAGACCCTAGAGAAGCTTTCTTT,CASSPPTDPREAFF
TRBV6-1,TRBJ2-7,NA,TRBD1,TGTGCCTGTTGGGACAGGGCCCACGAGCAGTACTTC,CACWDRAHEQYF
TRBV11-1,TRBJ2-5,NA,NA,TGTGCCAGCAGCTTAGGGCTCGGACAAGAGACCCAGTACTTC,CASSLGLGQETQYF
TRBV18,TRBJ2-1,NA,NA,TGTGCCAGCTCACCTGCCCAGGAGCAGTTCTTC,CASSPAQEQFF
TRBV7-9,TRBJ1-1,NA,NA,TGTGCCAGCAGCTCGCCGGACGTCCGAGGGACTGAAGCTTTCTTT,CASSSPDVRGTEAFF
TRBV11-2,TRBJ2-2,NA,NA,TGTGCCAGCAGCCCACCCGGACTCAGACGGACCGGGGAGCTGTTTTTT,CASSPPGLRRTGELFF
TRBV2,TRBJ1-2,NA,TRBD1,TGTGCCAGCAGGGACAGGCGGGAAGGCTACACCTTC,CASRDRREGYTF
TRBV27,TRBJ1-2,NA,NA,TGTGCCAGCAGTCCAATACTCGAAAACTATGGCTACACCTTC,CASSPILENYGYTF
TRBV5-1,TRBJ2-2,NA,NA,TGCGCCAGCAGCGTCGACGGGGAAATGAGCGCCGGGGAGCTGTTTTTT,CASSVDGEMSAGELFF
TRBV5-1,TRBJ2-5,NA,NA,TGCGCCAGCAGCTTGGTAGTAGTTGGCGAGACCCAGTACTTC,CASSLVVVGETQYF
TRBV28,TRBJ2-5,NA,NA,TGTGCCAGCAGTCCCCGCGTGACCCAGTACTTC,CASSPRVTQYF
TRBV6-6,TRBJ2-7,NA,TRBD2,TGTGCCAGCAGGCCCGGGGGGAGGACCTACGAGCAGTACTTC,CASRPGGRTYEQYF
TRBV11-2,TRBJ2-5,once,TRBD1,TGTGCCAGCAGCCAACAGGGGACCGGGCAGTACTTC,CASSQQGTGQYF